A selection of T cell receptor beta chains follows, all from one sample in a study of regulatory T cells in long-lasting Graves disease. TCRdb re-analysed the multiplex PCR reads in MiXCR, keeping a single row per CDR3 protein. The repertoire includes over 650,000 distinct CDR3 sequences, around 30% of them detected once, and 40% to 55% sits in the top ten. The sequences come from peripheral blood mononuclear cells (PBMCs), collected when the disease was refractory, from a patient treated with antithyroid drugs. Receptors were obtained from a female donor with Graves disease. The CDR3 runs from the conserved cysteine through the conserved F or W. A D gene is named only where the DNA matches it firmly. Clone sizes are given selectively: once, few, many, or a class where the clone is expanded.

v_gene	abundance	d_gene	j_gene	CDR3aa	CDR3nt
TRBV18	few	TRBD1	TRBJ1-2	CASSPGTGGAYGYTF	TGTGCCAGCAGCCCCGGGACAGGGGGCGCGTATGGCTACACCTTC
TRBV6-1	.	.	TRBJ1-5	CASSVFQGTASNQPQHF	TGTGCCAGCAGTGTTTTTCAGGGCACGGCGAGCAATCAGCCCCAGCATTTT
TRBV7-2	many	.	TRBJ2-2	CASSPLGEANTGELFF	TGTGCCAGCAGCCCCTTGGGGGAGGCGAACACCGGGGAGCTGTTTTTT
TRBV27	once	TRBD2	TRBJ2-5	CASSTSGSGTQYF	TGTGCCAGCAGTACTAGCGGGAGCGGGACCCAGTACTTC
TRBV12-3/TRBV12-4	many	.	TRBJ1-5	CASSPGDSNQPQHF	TGTGCCAGCAGTCCCGGGGACAGCAATCAGCCCCAGCATTTT
TRBV30	.	TRBD1	TRBJ1-2	CAWSALRTGENYGYTF	TGTGCCTGGAGTGCCCTTAGGACAGGGGAGAACTATGGCTACACCTTC
TRBV2	many	TRBD1	TRBJ1-6	CASINRDRRTPLHF	TGTGCCAGCATAAACCGGGACAGGCGAACACCCCTCCACTTT
TRBV6-1	many	.	TRBJ2-7	CASGREPNSYEQYF	TGTGCCAGCGGCCGGGAGCCCAACTCCTACGAGCAGTACTTC
TRBV2	.	TRBD2	TRBJ2-1	CASRSGLAGNEQFF	TGTGCCAGCAGGTCGGGACTAGCGGGCAATGAGCAGTTCTTC
TRBV9	few	.	TRBJ1-4	CASSVDEGQEKLFF	TGTGCCAGCAGCGTAGATGAGGGGCAGGAAAAACTGTTTTTT
TRBV5-1	.	TRBD1	TRBJ1-2	CASSSGQGASYGYTF	TGCGCCAGCAGCTCCGGACAGGGGGCTAGCTATGGCTACACCTTC
TRBV20-1	.	.	TRBJ1-5	CSARTPGVLSDSNQPQHF	TGCAGTGCTAGGACCCCAGGGGTACTTTCAGATAGCAATCAGCCCCAGCATTTT
TRBV25-1	.	.	TRBJ2-5	CASSELGVRETQYF	TGTGCCAGCAGTGAATTGGGCGTAAGAGAGACCCAGTACTTC
TRBV29-1	.	.	TRBJ1-2	CSVSGAYGYTF	TGCAGCGTTAGTGGAGCTTATGGCTACACCTTC
TRBV6-1	.	.	TRBJ2-5	CASKKEETQYF	TGTGCCAGCAAAAAGGAAGAGACCCAGTACTTC
TRBV10-1	.	.	TRBJ2-1	CASSESGQDQSYNEQFF	TGCGCCAGCAGTGAGTCGGGCCAGGACCAATCCTACAATGAGCAGTTCTTC
TRBV6-9	.	TRBD1	TRBJ2-7	CASSYRTGREQYF	TGTGCCAGCAGTTACCGGACAGGGCGGGAGCAGTACTTC
TRBV28	few	.	TRBJ1-2	CASNPSSLYGYTF	TGTGCCAGCAACCCTAGCAGCCTCTATGGCTACACCTTC
TRBV10-3	.	.	TRBJ2-7	CASGRIPAYEQYF	TGTGCCTCCGGACGGATTCCAGCCTACGAGCAGTACTTC
TRBV29-1	many	.	TRBJ2-7	CSVGDTPGTYEQYF	TGCAGCGTAGGCGACACCCCTGGTACCTACGAGCAGTACTTC
TRBV20-1	few	.	TRBJ2-4	CSAPLTSIQYF	TGCAGTGCTCCTTTGACTAGTATCCAGTACTTC
TRBV30	.	.	TRBJ1-5	CAWSGGRMAGQPQHF	TGTGCCTGGAGTGGAGGGCGGATGGCCGGTCAGCCCCAGCATTTT
TRBV7-9	.	.	TRBJ1-1	CASSPRVSGTEAFF	TGTGCCAGCAGCCCCCGGGTTTCCGGCACTGAAGCTTTCTTT
TRBV5-1	few	.	TRBJ1-1	CASSLTRSSRVNTEAFF	TGCGCCAGCAGCTTGACCAGGTCCTCTAGAGTAAACACTGAAGCTTTCTTT
TRBV9	.	.	TRBJ2-5	CASSVAPVPGVRETQYF	TGTGCCAGCAGCGTAGCCCCCGTTCCGGGAGTGCGGGAGACCCAGTACTTC
TRBV20-1	few	TRBD1	TRBJ1-2	CSAPQGGGYTF	TGCAGTGCTCCACAGGGGGGCGGCTACACCTTC
TRBV18	.	.	TRBJ2-6	CASSPVPPSGANVLTF	TGTGCCAGCTCACCAGTCCCGCCCTCTGGGGCCAACGTCCTGACTTTC
TRBV3-1	few	.	TRBJ1-1	CASSQGGGKAFF	TGTGCCAGCAGCCAAGGCGGAGGGAAAGCTTTCTTT
TRBV18	.	TRBD1	TRBJ2-7	CASSPFSTGVEQYF	TGTGCCAGCTCACCATTTTCGACAGGGGTGGAGCAGTACTTC
TRBV27	many	TRBD1	TRBJ1-5	CASSASTGTSQPQHF	TGTGCCAGCAGCGCCTCGACAGGGACGAGCCAGCCCCAGCATTTT
TRBV9	.	.	TRBJ1-1	CASSVAVTTEAFF	TGTGCCAGCAGCGTAGCTGTCACGACTGAAGCTTTCTTT
TRBV3-1	few	.	TRBJ2-7	CASSRGWDKAYEQYF	TGTGCCAGCAGCCGGGGCTGGGACAAGGCCTACGAGCAGTACTTC
TRBV15	.	.	TRBJ1-4	CATSRDRRGKEKLFF	TGTGCCACCAGCAGAGACCGCAGGGGAAAAGAAAAACTGTTTTTT
TRBV24-1	.	.	TRBJ2-2	CATSDSTSGTGELFF	TGTGCCACCAGTGATTCTACCTCCGGCACCGGGGAGCTGTTTTTT
TRBV6-1	.	.	TRBJ2-5	CASSPPPGSGETQYF	TGTGCCAGCAGTCCCCCACCGGGGTCAGGGGAGACCCAGTACTTC
TRBV19	.	.	TRBJ1-5	CASNASGLRKNQPQHF	TGTGCCAGTAATGCATCGGGTCTGAGAAAGAATCAGCCCCAGCATTTT
TRBV3-1	.	TRBD1	TRBJ1-3	CASSQKPPGQGSGNTIYF	TGTGCCAGCAGCCAAAAACCTCCGGGACAGGGGTCAGGAAACACCATATATTTT
TRBV19	.	.	TRBJ1-2	CASRGGVDYGYTF	TGTGCCAGTAGAGGAGGGGTGGACTATGGCTACACCTTC
TRBV7-9	.	TRBD1	TRBJ2-7	CASSPRDRDEQYF	TGTGCCAGCAGCCCAAGGGACAGGGACGAGCAGTACTTC